A selection of T cell receptor beta chains follows, all from one sample in a study of blood T cell repertoires in COVID-19. This table comes from immunoSEQ multiplex PCR, and its TCRdb copy is limited to in-frame clones, with some not included. The profile shows more than 100,000 clones, roughly four fifths of them singletons. The sequencing sample was made of peripheral blood. All receptors derive from a woman aged 70 to 79 with acute or convalescent COVID-19. Each CDR3 is given with its conserved first and last residue. Fields, in order: CDR3 length, V gene, J gene, CDR3 protein.

17,TRBV18,TRBJ1-2,CASSPSPGGPTIYGYTF
13,TRBV2,TRBJ2-1,CASSPSSYNEQFF
14,TRBV7-2,TRBJ2-3,CASSFGGAIDTQYF
15,TRBV7-2,TRBJ2-3,CASSSLLAGEGTQYF
15,TRBV7-2,TRBJ1-2,CASSPQGASFYGYTF
15,TRBV3-1/TRBV3-2,TRBJ2-3,CASSQRAGGADTQYF
17,TRBV7-2,TRBJ1-6,CASSLVQVNRGGSPLHF
13,TRBV12-3/TRBV12-4,TRBJ1-4,CASSAGYPEKLFF
12,TRBV2,TRBJ1-1,CASSADRREAFF
12,TRBV19,TRBJ1-5,CASSIRTGNQHF
17,TRBV20-1,TRBJ2-3,CSASRIRGGRVTDTQYF
13,TRBV12-3/TRBV12-4,TRBJ1-2,CASSPGISDGYTF
15,TRBV19,TRBJ1-5,CASTTGLIARQPQHF
15,TRBV6-6,TRBJ1-5,CASSDGGHGNQPQHF
15,TRBV5-1,TRBJ1-2,CASSTTGTGYVGYTF
16,TRBV25-1,TRBJ1-1,CASSEWGGGRHTEAFF
17,TRBV3-1/TRBV3-2,TRBJ1-3,CASSPPPGGVSGNTIYF
13,TRBV15,TRBJ2-7,CATSRGQENEQYF